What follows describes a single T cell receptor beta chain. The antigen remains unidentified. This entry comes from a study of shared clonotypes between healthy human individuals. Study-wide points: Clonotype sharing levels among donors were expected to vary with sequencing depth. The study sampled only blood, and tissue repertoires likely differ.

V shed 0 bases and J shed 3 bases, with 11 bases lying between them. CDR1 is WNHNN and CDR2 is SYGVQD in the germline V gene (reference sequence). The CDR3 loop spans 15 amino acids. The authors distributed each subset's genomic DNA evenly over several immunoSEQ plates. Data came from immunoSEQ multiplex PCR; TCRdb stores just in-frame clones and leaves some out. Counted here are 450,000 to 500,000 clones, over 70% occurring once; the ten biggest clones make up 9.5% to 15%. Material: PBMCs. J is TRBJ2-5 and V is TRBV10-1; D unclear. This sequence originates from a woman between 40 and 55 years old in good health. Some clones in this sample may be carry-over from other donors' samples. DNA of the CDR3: TGCGCCAGCAGTGAGTCATTGCCGCCCGAAGAGACCCAGTACTTC. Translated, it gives CASSESLPPEETQYF.